This T cell receptor (beta chain) was sequenced in a study of blood T cells in healthy people across ages. Across the study: Per two T cells, template switching captured roughly one barcoded beta molecule. Study-level points and caveats: The long-lived group displayed more naive CD4+ cells, plus higher diversity, than the aged donors did. Unknown CMV status may confound age-related changes in expanded clones.

Next came a second PCR, run for about 7 to 12 cycles, which used a sample-barcoded 5' primer along with a J-beta primer mix. Each CDR3 protein gets one entry after TCRdb re-called the 5' RACE reads with MiXCR. Counted here are roughly 800,000 distinct CDR3 sequences, roughly 25% occurring once; the ten biggest clones make up approximately 4%. Regarding this clonotype: Its antigen is not known.

Total RNA, at least 5.5 micrograms per sample, came from PBMCs. The sample was also reused in another study, on T cells of mothers and their children.

Sequencing was done on a sample of blood. This TCR was sampled from a boy aged 5-17 years in good health.

The CDR3 DNA is TGTGCCAGCACCCGAGAGGGGGGCTCCTACGAGCAGTACTTC. Residues: CASTREGGSYEQYF. The genes are TRBV6-6 and TRBJ2-1, with D possibly being TRBD1 or TRBD2 (6 bases each). With the DNA end fitting TRBJ2-7 better, the J assignment may be wrong. In germline, CDR1 is MNHNY, CDR2 SVGAGI (reference sequence). The CDR3 is made up of 14 amino acids.